This section outlines one T cell receptor beta chain sequence together with its context. In the study's own analysis: Amplification from reference gene primers served as the basis for estimated nucleated cell counts. Repertoires were generated with immunoSEQ multiplex PCR, while TCRdb's copy carries only in-frame clones and drops some. That table supplies the V and J calls and clone size; D and trimming were determined from the DNA. The sample has 70,000 or so clones, less than 95% seen once. The record originates from a study of blood T cell repertoires in COVID-19. Whole-study context: Italy, Spain and the United States were the sources of the convalescent and acute COVID-19 samples. PBMCs, B-cell-depleted T cells, or T cells were the source of the cDNA or gDNA that made up the material.

The germline V gene encodes CDR1 KGHSH and CDR2 LQKENI. The CDR3 runs 13 residues. Germline trimming cut 2 bases from V and 4 bases from J; bases unmatched to any gene: 1. This clonotype was obtained from a woman aged 18-29 years with acute or convalescent COVID-19. V and J are TRBV18 and TRBJ2-5, with 7 bases lining up with TRBD2. The sequenced material came from peripheral blood. The CDR3 loop reads CASSPWGGETQYF. For the CDR3, the DNA is TGTGCCAGCTCACCATGGGGGGGAGAGACCCAGTACTTC.